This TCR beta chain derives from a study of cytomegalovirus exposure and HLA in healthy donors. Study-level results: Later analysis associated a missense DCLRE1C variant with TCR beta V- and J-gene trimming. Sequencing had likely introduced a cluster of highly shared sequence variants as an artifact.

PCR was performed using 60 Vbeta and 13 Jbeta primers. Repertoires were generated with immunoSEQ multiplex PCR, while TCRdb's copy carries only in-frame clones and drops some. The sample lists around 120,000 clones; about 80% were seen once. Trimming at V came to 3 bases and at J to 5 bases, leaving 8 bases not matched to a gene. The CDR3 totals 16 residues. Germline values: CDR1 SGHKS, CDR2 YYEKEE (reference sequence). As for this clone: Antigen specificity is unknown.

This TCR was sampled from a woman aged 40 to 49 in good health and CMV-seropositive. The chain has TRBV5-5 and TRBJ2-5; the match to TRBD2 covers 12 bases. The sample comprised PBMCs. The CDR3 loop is CASSSIRGLAGETQYF. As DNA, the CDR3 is TGTGCCAGCAGCTCCATTCGTGGACTAGCGGGGGAGACCCAGTACTTC.